One sample yielded the 20 T cell receptor beta chains listed below, sequenced in a study of identical twins. Via MiXCR, TCRdb re-called the 5' RACE reads, giving one row per CDR3 protein. Seen here are 1.5 million to 2 million distinct CDR3 sequences, roughly 35% observed once, and the top ten hold more than 0.25%. Specimen: cord blood. The receptors originated from a newborn girl in good health.

This clonotype was detected ten times or more. The chain is built from TRBV12-3 or TRBV12-4 and TRBJ1-1, with D tentatively TRBD1 (5 bases). Trimming pared 3 bases from V and 4 bases from J, leaving 9 bases between. This CDR3 comprises 13 residues. CDR3 in DNA: TGTGCCAGCAGTTTGGAGGGGTCCACTGAAGCTTTCTTT. This translates into CASSLEGSTEAFF.

This clonotype showed up just a few times. The rearrangement joins TRBV20-1 to TRBJ2-7; perhaps TRBD1 as D (5 bases). This CDR3 spans 14 amino acids. Trimming shortened V by 2 bases and J by 2 bases, and 13 bases separated the two germline ends. Germline values: CDR1 DFQATT, CDR2 SNEGSKA (reference sequence). The CDR3 bases are TGCAGTGCTAGACCCTCCAGGGATACCTACGAGCAGTACTTC. Residues: CSARPSRDTYEQYF.

The rearrangement uses TRBV4-2 and TRBJ2-1; D uncertain. Germline lookup yields CDR1 LGHNA and CDR2 YNFKEQ. There are 17 residues in the CDR3. Between the trimmed V and J ends, which lost 2 bases and 0 bases, there was a span of 14 bases. This CDR3 reads CASSQSQVQSSYNEQFF. In DNA, the CDR3 is TGTGCCAGCAGCCAATCCCAGGTCCAGAGCTCCTACAATGAGCAGTTCTTC.

The chain combines TRBV10-3 with TRBJ2-7, with TRBD1 identical over 7 bases. CDR3 length equals 14 residues. Germline loops: CDR1 ENHRY, CDR2 SYGVKD. V trimming: 3 bases; J trimming: 2 bases; junction bases outside the gene matches: 4. In nucleotides, the CDR3 is TGTGCCATCAGTGACCACGACAGGGCCTACGAGCAGTACTTC. It encodes CAISDHDRAYEQYF.

The chain uses TRBV24-1 and TRBJ1-2; TRBD1 might be the D (6 bases). The CDR3 runs 16 residues. The germline V and J ends were trimmed by 3 bases and 7 bases, with 20 bases remaining between them. Germline V gene data show CDR1 as KGHDR and CDR2 as SFDVKD. As DNA, the CDR3 is TGTGCCACCAGTGATCCTACTCGAAAACAGGGCTCTGGCTACACCTTC. Encoded protein: CATSDPTRKQGSGYTF.

In this sample, this clonotype turned up many times. The J gene is TRBJ2-7, the V gene TRBV6-5; D perhaps matches TRBD1 (6 bases). In germline, CDR1 is MNHEY, CDR2 SVGAGI. The CDR3 length is 14 residues. V was cut by 0 bases and J by 3 bases, with 9 bases left in between. CDR3 sequence (DNA): TGTGCCAGCAGTTACTCGGTAGGGGGCTACGAGCAGTACTTC. Translating it yields CASSYSVGGYEQYF.

The chain has TRBV10-3 and TRBJ1-4; tentative D call: TRBD1 (6 bases). The germline V gene encodes CDR1 ENHRY and CDR2 SYGVKD. This CDR3 is 17 amino acids long. V lost 0 bases, J lost 3 bases, and 14 bases lay in between. CDR3 DNA sequence: TGTGCCATCAGTGAGTCCCGAGGGGGATTCTCTAATGAAAAACTGTTTTTT. Protein: CAISESRGGFSNEKLFF.

The chain combines TRBV6-1 with TRBJ1-3, with D unclear. The CDR3 spans 13 residues. With 0 bases removed from V and 8 bases from J, the gap between germline ends came to 8 bases. Germline CDR1 is MNHNS and CDR2 is SASEGT. CDR3 in amino acids: CASSEAGWDTIYF. CDR3 sequence (DNA): TGTGCCAGCAGTGAAGCAGGGTGGGACACCATATATTTT.

This clonotype was counted a few times. The chain joins TRBV20-1 to TRBJ2-6; D unclear. The length of the CDR3 is 17 residues. V shed 3 bases and J shed 1 base, with 16 bases lying between them. Germline CDR1 DFQATT, CDR2 SNEGSKA (reference sequence). In DNA, the CDR3 is TGCAGTGCTAGGCGACCGCTACACAATTCTGGGGCCAACGTCCTGACTTTC. Amino acids: CSARRPLHNSGANVLTF.

The rearrangement joins TRBV9 to TRBJ2-1; 12 bases match TRBD2. This CDR3 region has 19 residues. Germline CDR1 is SGDLS and CDR2 is YYNGEE. With 0 bases clipped from V and 7 bases from J, the junction kept 14 bases outside the gene matches. Here the CDR3 reads CASSVATVLAGGPANEQFF. The CDR3 nucleotides are TGTGCCAGCAGCGTAGCTACGGTGCTAGCGGGAGGGCCTGCTAATGAGCAGTTCTTC.

On this clonotype: The junction differs from germline at one of its ends, possibly a read error. This chain uses TRBV28 with TRBJ2-7; weak D call: TRBD1 (6 bases). The V gene's germline CDR1 is MDHEN and CDR2 SYDVKM. This CDR3 has 12 residues. Here the CDR3 DNA reads TGTGCCGGCAGTTTAGGGGGAAACGAGCAGTACTTC. Residues: CAGSLGGNEQYF.

This clonotype was seen more than once but under ten times. V usage is TRBV20-1 and J usage is TRBJ2-7, with TRBD2 as a possible D gene (6 bases). The CDR3 is 16 residues long. The germline V gene has CDR1 DFQATT and CDR2 SNEGSKA (reference sequence). V lost 1 base and J lost 4, with 20 bases in between. The CDR3 nucleotides read TGCAGTGCTAGAGGCATACAACCCTTGACTAGATACGAGCAGTACTTC. Translating gives CSARGIQPLTRYEQYF.

The sample holds a few counts of this clonotype. V and J are TRBV28 and TRBJ1-1; D gene uncertain. Trimming cost V 1 base and J 6 bases, with 3 bases left between them. CDR1 and CDR2 (germline): MDHEN, SYDVKM. CDR3 length equals 11 residues. The CDR3 region has the DNA TGTGCCAGCAGTTTATACTCTGAAGCTTTCTTT. Protein product: CASSLYSEAFF.

This clonotype was detected a few times. The chain uses TRBV7-2 and TRBJ2-1; 7 bases line up with TRBD2. The CDR3 contains 18 residues. Germline CDR1 is SGHTA and CDR2 is FQGNSA. V lost 1 base, J lost 0 bases, and 9 bases stayed unmatched. CDR3 region: CASSLGRLAKSSYNEQFF. CDR3 coding DNA: TGTGCCAGCAGCTTAGGTCGACTAGCCAAAAGCTCCTACAATGAGCAGTTCTTC.

The rearrangement joins TRBV6-1 to TRBJ1-5, with 8 bases fitting TRBD1. Trimming cost V 6 bases and J 7 bases; bases outside gene matches: 5. Germline lookup yields CDR1 MNHNS and CDR2 SASEGT. This CDR3 comprises 13 residues. DNA of the CDR3: TGTGCCAGCAGGTCGACAGGGGAACAGCCCCAGCATTTT. It specifies CASRSTGEQPQHF.

Notes on this clonotype: One end of the junction varies from germline; a read error may be responsible. The chain recombines TRBV28 with TRBJ2-2, with TRBD1 matching over 7 bases. Per germline, CDR1 MDHEN and CDR2 SYDVKM. The CDR3 runs 16 residues. The CDR3 protein is CASSFKRQGNTGELSF. In DNA, the CDR3 is TGTGCCAGCAGTTTTAAAAGACAGGGCAACACCGGGGAGCTGTCTTTT.

The chain recombines TRBV5-1 with TRBJ2-1, with D uncertain. The CDR3 contains 15 residues. Germline V lookup: CDR1 SGHRS, CDR2 YFSETQ. The V and J ends lost 2 bases and 6 bases respectively, with 15 bases between them. Written as DNA, the CDR3 is TGCGCCAGCAGCTTCAACCTTAAGGGTGTCAATGAGCAGTTCTTC. It yields the protein CASSFNLKGVNEQFF.

The DNA of the CDR3 is TGTGCCAGCAGCTTACGCCCTCCGACAACGGATCCTAAGTACTTC. Its translation: CASSLRPPTTDPKYF. V is TRBV5-6 and J is TRBJ2-7; no clear D gene. V lost 2 bases and J 11 bases, leaving 23 bases between the germline ends. Germline CDR1 is SGHDT and CDR2 is YYEEEE. The CDR3 length is 15 residues.

This clonotype was counted a few times. The V gene is TRBV7-2, the J gene TRBJ2-7; TRBD2 might be the D (6 bases). The V gene's germline CDR1 is SGHTA and CDR2 FQGNSA. Trimming cost V 3 bases and J 4 bases, with 13 bases left between them. The CDR3 has 14 residues. The CDR3 here is CASSFPGGVYEQYF. The CDR3 region has the DNA TGTGCCAGCAGCTTCCCGGGCGGGGTTTACGAGCAGTACTTC.

This clonotype came up once. The chain employs TRBV2 and TRBJ2-1; 8 bases align to TRBD2. The length of the CDR3 is 11 residues. From germline, CDR1 is SNHLY and CDR2 FYNNEI. The CDR3 bases are TGTGCATGGGGGACTAGTAATGAGCAGTTCTTC. It is translated as CAWGTSNEQFF. Combining the CDR3 with reference TRBV2 and TRBJ2-1 gives the whole variable domain EPEVTQTPSHQVTQMGQEVILRCVPISNHLYFYWYRQILGQKVEFLVSFYNNEISEKSEIFDDQFSVERPDGSNFTLKIRSTKLEDSAMYFCAWGTSNEQFFGPGTRLTVL.